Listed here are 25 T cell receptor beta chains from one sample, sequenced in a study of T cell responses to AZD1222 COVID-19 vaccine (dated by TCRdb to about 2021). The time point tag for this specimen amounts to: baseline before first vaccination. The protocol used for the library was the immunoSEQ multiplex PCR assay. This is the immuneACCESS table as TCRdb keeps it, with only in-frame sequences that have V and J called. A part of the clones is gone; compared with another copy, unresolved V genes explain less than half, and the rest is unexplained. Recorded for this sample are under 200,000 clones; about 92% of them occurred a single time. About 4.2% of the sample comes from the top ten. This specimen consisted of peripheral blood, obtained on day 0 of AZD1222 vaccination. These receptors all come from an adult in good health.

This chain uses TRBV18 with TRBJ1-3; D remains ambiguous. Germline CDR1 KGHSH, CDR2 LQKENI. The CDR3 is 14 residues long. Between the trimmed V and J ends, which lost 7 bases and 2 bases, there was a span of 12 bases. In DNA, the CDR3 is TGTGCCAGCTACGGAATCGGGGCTGGAAACACCATATATTTT. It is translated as CASYGIGAGNTIYF.

The CDR3 bases are TGTGCCAGTAGGGACCCTGACACCGGGGAGCTGTTTTTT. As protein: CASRDPDTGELFF. J is TRBJ2-2 and V is TRBV13; D assignment may be TRBD1 or TRBD2 (5 bases each). With 9 bases removed from V and 3 bases from J, the gap between germline ends came to 11 bases. The CDR3 length is 13 residues. Looked up from germline, CDR1 is PRHDT and CDR2 is FYEKMQ (reference sequence).

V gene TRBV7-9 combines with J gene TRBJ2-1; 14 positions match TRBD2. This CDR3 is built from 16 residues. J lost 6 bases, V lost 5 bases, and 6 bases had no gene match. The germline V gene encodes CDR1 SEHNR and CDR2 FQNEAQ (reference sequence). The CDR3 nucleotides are TGTGCCAGCAGCGGGGAAGGACTAGCGGGGGGCAATGAGCAGTTCTTC. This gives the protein CASSGEGLAGGNEQFF.

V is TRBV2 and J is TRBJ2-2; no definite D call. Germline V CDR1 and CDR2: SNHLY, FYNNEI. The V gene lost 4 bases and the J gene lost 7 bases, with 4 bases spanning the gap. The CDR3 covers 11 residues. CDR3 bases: TGTGCCAGCAGTGTTAACGGGGAGCTGTTTTTT. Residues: CASSVNGELFF.

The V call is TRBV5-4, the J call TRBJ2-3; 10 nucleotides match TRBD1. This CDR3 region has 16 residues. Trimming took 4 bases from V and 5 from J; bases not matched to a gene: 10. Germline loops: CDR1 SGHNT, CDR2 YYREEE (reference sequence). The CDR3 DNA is TGTGCCAGCAGCATACGACAGGGGGCGCAAGTAGATACGCAGTATTTT. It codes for CASSIRQGAQVDTQYF.

CDR3 bases: TGCAGCGTTAGTATGGCTAGCGGGGGGAATGAGCAGTTCTTC. It translates to CSVSMASGGNEQFF. The chain has TRBV29-1 and TRBJ2-1; 11 nucleotides line up with TRBD2. Unmatched junction bases numbered 7, after V lost 5 bases and J lost 7 bases. Germline lookup yields CDR1 SQVTM and CDR2 ANQGSEA. This CDR3 has 14 residues.

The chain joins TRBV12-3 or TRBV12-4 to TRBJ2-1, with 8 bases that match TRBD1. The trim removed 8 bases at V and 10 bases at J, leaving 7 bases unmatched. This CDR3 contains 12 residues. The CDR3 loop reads CASQTGVQEQFF. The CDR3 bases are TGTGCCAGCCAGACAGGGGTACAGGAGCAGTTCTTC.

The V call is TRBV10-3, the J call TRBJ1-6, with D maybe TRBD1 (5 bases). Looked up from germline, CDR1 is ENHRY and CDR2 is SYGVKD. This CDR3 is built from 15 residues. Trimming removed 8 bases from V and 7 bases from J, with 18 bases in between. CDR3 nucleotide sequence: TGTGCCATCCGACGACAGCCCGACATGAATTCACCCCTCCACTTT. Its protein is CAIRRQPDMNSPLHF.

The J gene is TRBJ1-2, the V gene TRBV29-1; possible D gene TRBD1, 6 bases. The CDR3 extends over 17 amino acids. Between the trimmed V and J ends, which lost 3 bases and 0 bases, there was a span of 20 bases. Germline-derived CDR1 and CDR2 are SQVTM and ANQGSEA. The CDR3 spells CSVDGGLGIRANYGYTF. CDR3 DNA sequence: TGCAGCGTTGATGGGGGGCTGGGGATAAGAGCTAACTATGGCTACACCTTC.

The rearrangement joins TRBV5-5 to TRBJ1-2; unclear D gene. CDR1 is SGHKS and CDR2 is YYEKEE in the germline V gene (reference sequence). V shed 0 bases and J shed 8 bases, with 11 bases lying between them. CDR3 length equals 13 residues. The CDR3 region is CASSLEASVGYTF. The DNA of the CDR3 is TGTGCCAGCAGCTTGGAGGCCTCTGTAGGCTACACCTTC. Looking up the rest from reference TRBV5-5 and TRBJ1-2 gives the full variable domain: DAGVTQSPTHLIKTRGQQVTLRCSPISGHKSVSWYQQVLGQGPQFIFQYYEKEERGRGNFPDRFSARQFPNYSSELNVNALLLGDSALYLCASSLEASVGYTFGSGTRLTVV.

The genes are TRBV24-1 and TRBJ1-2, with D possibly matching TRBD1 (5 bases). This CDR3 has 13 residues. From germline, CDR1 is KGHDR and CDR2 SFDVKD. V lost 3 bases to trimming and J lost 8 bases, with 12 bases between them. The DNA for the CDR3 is TGTGCCACCAGTGATGCTGACTGGGGGGGCTACACCTTC. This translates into CATSDADWGGYTF.

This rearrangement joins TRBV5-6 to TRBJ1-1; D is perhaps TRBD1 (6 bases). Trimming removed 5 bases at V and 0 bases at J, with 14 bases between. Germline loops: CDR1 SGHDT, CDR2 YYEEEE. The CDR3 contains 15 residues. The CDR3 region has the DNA TGTGCCAGCAGTTTCCGGGACACGTTGAACACTGAAGCTTTCTTT. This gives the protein CASSFRDTLNTEAFF.

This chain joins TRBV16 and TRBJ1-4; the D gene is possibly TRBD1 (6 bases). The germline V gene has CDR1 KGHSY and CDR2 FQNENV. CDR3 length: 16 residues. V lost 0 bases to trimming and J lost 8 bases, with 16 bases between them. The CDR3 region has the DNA TGTGCCAGCAGCCAATCTCCAGGGGAGAAGGGAGAAAAACTGTTTTTT. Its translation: CASSQSPGEKGEKLFF.

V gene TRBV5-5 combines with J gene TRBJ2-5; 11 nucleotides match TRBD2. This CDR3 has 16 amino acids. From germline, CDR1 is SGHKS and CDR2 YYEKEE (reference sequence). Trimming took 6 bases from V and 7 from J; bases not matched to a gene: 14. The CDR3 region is CASTPLAGGLKGTQYF. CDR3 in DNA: TGTGCCAGCACCCCCCTAGCGGGGGGCTTAAAGGGGACCCAGTACTTC.

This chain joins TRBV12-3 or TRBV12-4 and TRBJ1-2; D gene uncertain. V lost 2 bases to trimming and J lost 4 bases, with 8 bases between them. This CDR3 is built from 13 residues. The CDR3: CASSLRRFYGYTF. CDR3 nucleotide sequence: TGTGCCAGCAGTTTACGCAGGTTCTATGGCTACACCTTC.

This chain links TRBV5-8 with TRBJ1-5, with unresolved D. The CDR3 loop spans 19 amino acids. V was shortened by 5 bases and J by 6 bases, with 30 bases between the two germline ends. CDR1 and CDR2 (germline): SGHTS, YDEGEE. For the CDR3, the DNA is TGTGCCAGCAGGCCCTTCGATCTTATACGGGCCAAGGTTGGTCAGCCCCAGCATTTT. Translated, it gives CASRPFDLIRAKVGQPQHF.

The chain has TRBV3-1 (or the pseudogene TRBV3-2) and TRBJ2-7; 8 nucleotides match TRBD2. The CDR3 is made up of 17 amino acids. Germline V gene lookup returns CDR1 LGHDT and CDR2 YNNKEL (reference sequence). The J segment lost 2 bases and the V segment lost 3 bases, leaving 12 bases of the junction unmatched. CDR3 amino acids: CASSHLHAGRGAYEQYF. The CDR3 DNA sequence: TGTGCCAGCAGCCATCTCCACGCGGGGCGGGGGGCCTACGAGCAGTACTTC.

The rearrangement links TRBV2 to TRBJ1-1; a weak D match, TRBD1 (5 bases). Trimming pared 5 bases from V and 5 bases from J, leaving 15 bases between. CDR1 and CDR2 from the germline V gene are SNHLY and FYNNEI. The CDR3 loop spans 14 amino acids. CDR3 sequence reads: CASSNDGARTEAFF. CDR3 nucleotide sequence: TGTGCCAGCAGTAACGATGGGGCACGAACTGAAGCTTTCTTT.

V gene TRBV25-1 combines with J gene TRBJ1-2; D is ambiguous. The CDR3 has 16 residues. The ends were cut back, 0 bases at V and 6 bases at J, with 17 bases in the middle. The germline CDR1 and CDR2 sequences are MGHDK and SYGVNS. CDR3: CASSEYLSASGDGYTF. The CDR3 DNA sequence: TGTGCCAGCAGTGAATATCTCTCGGCGTCTGGCGATGGCTACACCTTC.

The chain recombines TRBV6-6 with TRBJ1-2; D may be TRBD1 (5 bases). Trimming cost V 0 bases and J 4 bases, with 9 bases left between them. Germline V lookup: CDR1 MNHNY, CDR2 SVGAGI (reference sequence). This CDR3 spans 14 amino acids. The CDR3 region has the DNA TGTGCCAGCAGTTACTCGGGGGACGGCTATGGCTACACCTTC. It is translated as CASSYSGDGYGYTF.

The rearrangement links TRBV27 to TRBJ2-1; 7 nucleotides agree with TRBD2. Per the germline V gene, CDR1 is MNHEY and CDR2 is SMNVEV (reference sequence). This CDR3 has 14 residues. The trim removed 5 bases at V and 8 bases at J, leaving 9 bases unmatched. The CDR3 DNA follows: TGTGCCAGCAGTCCCCGACTAGCACCTCATGAGCAGTTCTTC. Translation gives CASSPRLAPHEQFF.

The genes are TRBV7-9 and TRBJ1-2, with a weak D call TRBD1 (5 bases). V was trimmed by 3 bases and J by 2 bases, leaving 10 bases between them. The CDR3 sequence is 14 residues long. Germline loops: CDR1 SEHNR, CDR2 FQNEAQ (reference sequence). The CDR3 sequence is CASSLGLRNYGYTF. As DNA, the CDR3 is TGTGCCAGCAGCTTGGGGCTCCGAAACTATGGCTACACCTTC.

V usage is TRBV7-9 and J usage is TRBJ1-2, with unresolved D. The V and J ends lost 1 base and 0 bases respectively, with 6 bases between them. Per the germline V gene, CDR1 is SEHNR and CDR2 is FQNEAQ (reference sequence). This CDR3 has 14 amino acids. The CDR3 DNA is TGTGCCAGCAGCTTAGTTACAGCTAACTATGGCTACACCTTC. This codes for CASSLVTANYGYTF.

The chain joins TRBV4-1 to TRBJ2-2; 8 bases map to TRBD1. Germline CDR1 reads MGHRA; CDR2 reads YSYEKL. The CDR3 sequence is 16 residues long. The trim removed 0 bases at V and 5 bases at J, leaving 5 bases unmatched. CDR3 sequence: CASSQEGQGVTGELFF. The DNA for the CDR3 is TGCGCCAGCAGCCAAGAAGGACAGGGCGTAACCGGGGAGCTGTTTTTT.

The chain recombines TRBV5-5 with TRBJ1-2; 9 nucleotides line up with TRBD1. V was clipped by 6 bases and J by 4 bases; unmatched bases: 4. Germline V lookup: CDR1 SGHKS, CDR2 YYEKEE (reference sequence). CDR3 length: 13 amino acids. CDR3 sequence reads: CASNRDRAYGYTF. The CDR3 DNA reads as TGTGCCAGCAACCGGGACAGGGCCTATGGCTACACCTTC.